The clone carrying this T cell receptor (beta chain) has more than one count but fewer than ten. Its antigen remains unknown. Its ends do not fully match the called genes, so a read error is possible. This sample is drawn from a study of beta chain features in type 1 diabetes. The V gene's germline CDR1 is SGHRS and CDR2 YFSETQ. The CDR3 runs to 12 residues. Study-wide results and limits: Cells that show high TCR expression could be over-represented by cDNA sequencing. People with Type 1 diabetes carried modestly yet significantly shorter TCRB CDR3s in all four CD4+ subsets.

Each donor gave one heparinised blood draw averaging approximately 120 mL. Purity above 95% was achieved in all sorted populations. The whole isolated RNA underwent reverse transcription, so sequencing captured expressed TCRB transcripts. Some clones are missing from TCRdb's copy, which holds only in-frame ones; the method was immunoSEQ multiplex PCR. The repertoire holds approximately 120,000 clones, with 40% as singletons. The sample comprised stem cell memory CD4+ T cells from blood. The receptor comes from a woman under 30 in good health. V and J are TRBV5-1 and TRBJ2-3, with TRBD2 as a possible D gene (6 bases). The CDR3 bases are TGCGCCAGCGGCTTGGGAGGAGATACGCAGTATTTT. It specifies CASGLGGDTQYF. Full variable domain (remainder filled in from reference TRBV5-1 and TRBJ2-3): KAGVTQTPRYLIKTRGQQVTLSCSPISGHRSVSWYQQTPGQGLQFLFEYFSETQRNKGNFPGRFSGRQFSNSRSEMNVSTLELGDSALYLCASGLGGDTQYFGPGTRLTVL.